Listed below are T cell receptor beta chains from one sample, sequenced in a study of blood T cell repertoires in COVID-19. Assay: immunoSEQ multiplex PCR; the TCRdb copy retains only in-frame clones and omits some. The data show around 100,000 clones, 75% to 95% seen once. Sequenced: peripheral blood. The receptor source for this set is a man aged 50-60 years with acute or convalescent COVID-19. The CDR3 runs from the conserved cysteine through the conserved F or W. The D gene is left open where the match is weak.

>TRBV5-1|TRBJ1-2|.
CASSLFQGYGYTF
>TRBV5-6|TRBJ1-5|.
CASSVGDFGNQPQHF
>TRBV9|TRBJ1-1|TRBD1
CASSVGTGKDTEAFF
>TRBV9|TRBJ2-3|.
CASSVAGADTQYF
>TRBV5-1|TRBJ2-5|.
CASSLAPPNKETQYF
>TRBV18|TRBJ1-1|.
CASSPGHPRTEAFF
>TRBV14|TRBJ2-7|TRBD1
CASSQPGGTGGLYEQYF
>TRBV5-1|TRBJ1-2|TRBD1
CASSVGTGYGYTF
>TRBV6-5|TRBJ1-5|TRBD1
CASSWTGSRGPQHF
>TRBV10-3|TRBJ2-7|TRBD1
CAISDLKGAFYEQYF
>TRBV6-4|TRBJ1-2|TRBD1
CASSESGGRYGYTF
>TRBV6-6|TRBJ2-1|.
CASSYSAAPTRGEQFF
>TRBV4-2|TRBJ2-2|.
CASSQDKGAGELFF
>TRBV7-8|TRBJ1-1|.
CASSSKGAGILNTEAFF
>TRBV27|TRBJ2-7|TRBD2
CASTQRLAGGGEQYF
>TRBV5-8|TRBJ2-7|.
CASSRPGLTYEQYF
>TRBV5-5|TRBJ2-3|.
CASSLVKGPNPGWMSTQYF
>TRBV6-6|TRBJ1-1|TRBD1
CASKPTGVMNTEAFF
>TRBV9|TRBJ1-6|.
CASSVGHYNSPLHF
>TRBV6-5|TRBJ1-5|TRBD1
CASSATGARQPQHF
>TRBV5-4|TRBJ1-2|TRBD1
CASTGGGDGYTF
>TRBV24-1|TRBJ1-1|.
CATSDFREVNTEAFF
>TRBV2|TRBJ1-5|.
CASRGGGGPFQPQHF
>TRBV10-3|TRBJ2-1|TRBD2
CAISEPGLAGESYNEQFF
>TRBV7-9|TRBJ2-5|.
CASSSRGGETQYF
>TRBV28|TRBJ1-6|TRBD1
CASSLDRGGSDNSPLHF
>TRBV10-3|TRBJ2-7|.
CAISEGGQGGGEQYF